Listed below are T cell receptor beta chains from one sample, sequenced in a study of shared clonotypes between healthy human individuals. Only in-frame clones appear in the TCRdb table, and some are missing; sequencing was by immunoSEQ multiplex PCR. The sample includes over 950,000 clones, 60% to 80% seen only once; the top ten take 0.89%. Sequencing input: memory CD4+ T cells from PBMCs. Receptors originate from a man between 18 and 29 years old in good health. Some clones in this sample may be carry-over from other donors' samples. Both conserved end residues are trimmed from each CDR3. The order of the fields is V gene, J gene, CDR3 length, CDR3 protein.

v_gene: TRBV6-1
j_gene: TRBJ2-2
len: 13
CDR3aa: ASNPRGPNTGELF

v_gene: TRBV7-9
j_gene: TRBJ2-1
len: 14
CDR3aa: ASSLRLAGGYNEQF

v_gene: TRBV7-2
j_gene: TRBJ2-3
len: 13
CDR3aa: ASSLRWGGPDTQY

v_gene: TRBV2
j_gene: TRBJ2-5
len: 12
CDR3aa: ASSFTSLIETQY

v_gene: TRBV7-6
j_gene: TRBJ2-5
len: 12
CDR3aa: ASSFGPPGETQY

v_gene: TRBV6-4
j_gene: TRBJ1-2
len: 13
CDR3aa: ASSDPTRTAYGYT

v_gene: TRBV18
j_gene: TRBJ1-2
len: 13
CDR3aa: ASSPAIGPYYGYT

v_gene: TRBV7-3
j_gene: TRBJ2-1
len: 13
CDR3aa: ASSPTTGAYNEQF

v_gene: TRBV7-2
j_gene: TRBJ2-7
len: 13
CDR3aa: ASSLSGGIHYEQY

v_gene: TRBV6-5
j_gene: TRBJ1-1
len: 14
CDR3aa: ASSYSKRTMNTEAF

v_gene: TRBV14
j_gene: TRBJ2-1
len: 13
CDR3aa: ASSQDPSGYNEQF

v_gene: TRBV5-4
j_gene: TRBJ2-3
len: 14
CDR3aa: ASSFKVSRDTDTQY

v_gene: TRBV27
j_gene: TRBJ2-7
len: 15
CDR3aa: ASSFRATGLISYEQY

v_gene: TRBV7-9
j_gene: TRBJ1-1
len: 12
CDR3aa: ASSLGNGGSEAF

v_gene: TRBV11-1
j_gene: TRBJ2-7
len: 12
CDR3aa: ASSFQFPAYEQY

v_gene: TRBV6-5
j_gene: TRBJ1-1
len: 11
CDR3aa: ASRGGENTEAF

v_gene: TRBV5-1
j_gene: TRBJ2-7
len: 12
CDR3aa: ASSRRDGTYEQY

v_gene: TRBV4-1
j_gene: TRBJ2-2
len: 16
CDR3aa: ASADPKREASNTGELF

v_gene: TRBV30
j_gene: TRBJ2-3
len: 12
CDR3aa: AWRGSYNTNTQY

v_gene: TRBV9
j_gene: TRBJ2-1
len: 14
CDR3aa: ASSPVSGSSYNEQF

v_gene: TRBV5-1
j_gene: TRBJ2-3
len: 12
CDR3aa: ASSLGPIPDTQY

v_gene: TRBV28
j_gene: TRBJ2-1
len: 13
CDR3aa: ASSLDLRSYNEQF

v_gene: TRBV5-1
j_gene: TRBJ2-2
len: 14
CDR3aa: ASRWGGGANTGELF

v_gene: TRBV5-5
j_gene: TRBJ2-3
len: 13
CDR3aa: ASSLALAGGDTQY

v_gene: TRBV9
j_gene: TRBJ2-1
len: 15
CDR3aa: ASSPQAGTSSRNEQF

v_gene: TRBV5-6
j_gene: TRBJ2-3
len: 12
CDR3aa: ASSRQGWPDTQY

v_gene: TRBV9
j_gene: TRBJ1-5
len: 13
CDR3aa: ASSRTYGEGQPQH

v_gene: TRBV5-1
j_gene: TRBJ2-7
len: 12
CDR3aa: ASSLDRGIYEQY

v_gene: TRBV5-1
j_gene: TRBJ2-1
len: 18
CDR3aa: ASSLGGSGRLTSSYNEQF

v_gene: TRBV18
j_gene: TRBJ2-6
len: 16
CDR3aa: ASSPRAAGGSGANVLT

v_gene: TRBV11-3
j_gene: TRBJ2-5
len: 14
CDR3aa: ASSRAGAQGKETQY

v_gene: TRBV6-5
j_gene: TRBJ2-2
len: 13
CDR3aa: ASSYYRGPTGELF

v_gene: TRBV2
j_gene: .
len: 12
CDR3aa: ASNERYGPYEQY

v_gene: TRBV2
j_gene: TRBJ1-2
len: 12
CDR3aa: ASSEYQGAGGYT

v_gene: TRBV6-1
j_gene: TRBJ2-7
len: 13
CDR3aa: ASSPMPGQTYEQY

v_gene: TRBV28
j_gene: TRBJ1-5
len: 12
CDR3aa: AGRDRGIEQPQH

v_gene: TRBV5-4
j_gene: TRBJ2-2
len: 14
CDR3aa: ASSLKGGINTGELF